One TCR beta chain is described in this entry. Its antigen is unknown. Germline V gene lookup returns CDR1 MNHEY and CDR2 SVGAGI. The CDR3 totals 16 residues. The V gene end was trimmed by 4 bases and the J gene end by 1 base; junction bases not matched to a gene: 8. The data originate from a study of shared clonotypes between healthy human individuals. Study observations and caveats: A handful of donors shared approximately 5% of their naive CD4 clonotypes. Despite large depth, sorted-subset datasets appeared incompletely sequenced. Estimated clonotype richness was generally higher in naive than memory subsets.

Original methodology: ImmunoSEQ only sent back junction sequences with no quality scores, so filtering was done differently. Repertoires were generated with immunoSEQ multiplex PCR, while TCRdb's copy carries only in-frame clones and drops some. V and J calls and clone size follow that table, whereas D and trimming were derived from the DNA. The repertoire holds millions of clones, with 85% to 95% as singletons. This clonotype was sampled from a man aged 18 to 30 in good health. V and J are TRBV6-5 and TRBJ2-5, with TRBD1 matching over 8 bases. The specimen was naive CD4+ T cells sorted from blood. Specified subset: CD45RA+ positively selected. The CDR3 nucleotides are TGTGCCAGCAGTTCTGCCGGGACAGGCCGCCAAGAGACCCAGTACTTC. Translation gives CASSSAGTGRQETQYF.